A single sample gave rise to the 8 T cell receptor beta chains below, sequenced in a study of blood T cell repertoires in COVID-19. Measured with immunoSEQ multiplex PCR; TCRdb has only the in-frame clones, and not every one. The sample holds around 140,000 clones, around 90% seen once. The specimen sequenced was peripheral blood. All receptors derive from a man in his sixties with active or convalescent COVID-19.

As to this clone: Different DNA sequences within this sample yield the same CDR3. The chain uses TRBV19 and TRBJ2-7; maybe TRBD1 (5 bases). The V end was cut by 2 bases, the J end by 0 bases, with 11 bases between. Germline V gene lookup returns CDR1 LNHDA and CDR2 SQIVND (reference sequence). The CDR3 runs 15 residues. CDR3 DNA sequence: TGTGCCAGTAGTATAAAGTTTGACAGCTCCTACGAGCAGTACTTC. Its protein product is CASSIKFDSSYEQYF.

V usage is TRBV13 and J usage is TRBJ2-1; TRBD1 might be the D (6 bases). The CDR3 is made up of 13 amino acids. The germline gives CDR1 PRHDT, CDR2 FYEKMQ (reference sequence). V lost 3 bases, J lost 4 bases, and 7 bases lay in between. The CDR3 is CASSFDRYNEQFF. CDR3 nucleotide sequence: TGTGCCAGCAGCTTTGACAGGTACAATGAGCAGTTCTTC. Full variable domain (outside the CDR3, taken from reference TRBV13 and TRBJ2-1): AAGVIQSPRHLIKEKRETATLKCYPIPRHDTVYWYQQGPGQDPQFLISFYEKMQSDKGSIPDRFSAQQFSDYHSELNMSSLELGDSALYFCASSFDRYNEQFFGPGTRLTVL.

This clone came up once. The chain links TRBV5-6 to TRBJ2-1; 9 bases align to TRBD2. CDR3 length: 16 residues. CDR1 and CDR2 from the germline V gene are SGHDT and YYEEEE. With 3 bases clipped from V and 0 bases from J, the junction kept 4 bases outside the gene matches. The CDR3 reads CASSSDSGSSYNEQFF. CDR3 in DNA: TGTGCCAGCAGCTCCGATAGCGGGAGCTCCTACAATGAGCAGTTCTTC.

This clone has only a few counts. The rearrangement uses TRBV28 and TRBJ2-5; TRBD2 agrees at 7 bases. Trimming cost V 3 bases and J 4 bases; bases outside gene matches: 2. Germline CDR1 and CDR2: MDHEN and SYDVKM. This CDR3 is 13 amino acids long. The CDR3 reads CASSFPGGETQYF. The CDR3 DNA sequence: TGTGCCAGCAGTTTTCCGGGAGGAGAGACCCAGTACTTC. Supplemented by reference TRBV28 and TRBJ2-5, the full variable domain reads DVKVTQSSRYLVKRTGEKVFLECVQDMDHENMFWYRQDPGLGLRLIYFSYDVKMKEKGDIPEGYSVSREKKERFSLILESASTNQTSMYLCASSFPGGETQYFGPGTRLLVL.

V and J are TRBV7-8 and TRBJ1-1, with 8 bases matching TRBD1. Per the germline V gene, CDR1 is SGHVS and CDR2 is FQNEAQ. The length of the CDR3 is 14 residues. J lost 1 base, V lost 5 bases, and 3 bases had no gene match. CDR3 loop: CASSPGQGNTEAFF. CDR3 DNA sequence: TGTGCCAGCAGCCCCGGACAGGGGAACACTGAAGCTTTCTTT.

The CDR3 DNA reads as TGCGCCAGCAGCTTCCTGCCTGACAGGCGAAGCACTGAAGCTTTCTTT. Translated: CASSFLPDRRSTEAFF. V is TRBV5-1 and J is TRBJ1-1, with TRBD1 as a possible D gene (6 bases). Trimming took off 2 bases at V and 4 bases at J, with 18 bases between the two ends. This CDR3 has 16 amino acids. Germline V gene data show CDR1 as SGHRS and CDR2 as YFSETQ.

The V call is TRBV3-1 (or the pseudogene TRBV3-2), the J call TRBJ1-4; no definite D call. Trimming took off 1 base at V and 14 bases at J, with 17 bases between the two ends. CDR1 and CDR2 from the germline V gene are LGHDT and YNNKEL (reference sequence). The CDR3 spans 14 residues. The CDR3 DNA is TGTGCCAGCAGCCAAGGGGCCCCGGCTCTATTGCTGTTTTTT. Protein product: CASSQGAPALLLFF.

This chain uses TRBV28 with TRBJ1-2, with TRBD1 matching 7 bases. The CDR3 contains 13 residues. Germline CDR1 and CDR2: MDHEN and SYDVKM. V shed 4 bases, J shed 3 bases, and the junction held 2 bases outside the gene matches. The chain's CDR3 is CASSSGTDYGYTF. CDR3 bases: TGTGCCAGCAGTTCTGGGACAGACTATGGCTACACCTTC.